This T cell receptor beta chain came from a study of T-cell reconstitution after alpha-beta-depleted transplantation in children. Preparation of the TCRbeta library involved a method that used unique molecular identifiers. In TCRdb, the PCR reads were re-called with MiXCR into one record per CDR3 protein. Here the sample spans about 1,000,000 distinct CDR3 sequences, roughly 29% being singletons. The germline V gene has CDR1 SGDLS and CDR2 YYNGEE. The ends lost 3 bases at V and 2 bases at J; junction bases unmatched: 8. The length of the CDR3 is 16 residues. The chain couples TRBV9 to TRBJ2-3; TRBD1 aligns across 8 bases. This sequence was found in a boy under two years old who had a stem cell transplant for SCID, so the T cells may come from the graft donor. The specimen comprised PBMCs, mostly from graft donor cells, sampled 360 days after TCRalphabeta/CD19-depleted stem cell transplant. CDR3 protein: CASSARQGFATDTQYF. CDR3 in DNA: TGTGCCAGCAGCGCCCGACAGGGGTTCGCCACAGATACGCAGTATTTT.